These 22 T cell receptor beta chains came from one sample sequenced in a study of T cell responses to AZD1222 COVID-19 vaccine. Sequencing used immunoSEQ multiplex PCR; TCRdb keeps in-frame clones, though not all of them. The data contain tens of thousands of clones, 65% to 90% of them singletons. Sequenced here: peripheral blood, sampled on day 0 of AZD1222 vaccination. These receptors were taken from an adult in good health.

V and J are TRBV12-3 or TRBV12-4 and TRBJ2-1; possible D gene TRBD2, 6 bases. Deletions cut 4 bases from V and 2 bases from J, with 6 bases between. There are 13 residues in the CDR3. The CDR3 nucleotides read TGTGCCAGCAGTTCGGGGGCCTACAATGAGCAGTTCTTC. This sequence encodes CASSSGAYNEQFF.

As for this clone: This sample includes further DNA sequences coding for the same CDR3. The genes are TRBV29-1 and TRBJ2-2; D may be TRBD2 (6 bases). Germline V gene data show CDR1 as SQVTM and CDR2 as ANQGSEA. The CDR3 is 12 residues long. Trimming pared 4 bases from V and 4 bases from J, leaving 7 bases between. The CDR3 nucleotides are TGCAGCGTTGCGCGGGGCACCGGGGAGCTGTTTTTT. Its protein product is CSVARGTGELFF.

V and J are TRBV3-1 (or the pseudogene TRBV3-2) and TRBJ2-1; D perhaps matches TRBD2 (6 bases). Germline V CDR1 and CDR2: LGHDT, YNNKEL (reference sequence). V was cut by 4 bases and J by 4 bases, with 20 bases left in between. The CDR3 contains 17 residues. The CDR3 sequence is CASSLSLALGFYNEQFF. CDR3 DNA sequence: TGTGCCAGCAGCCTAAGCCTAGCGTTGGGGTTTTACAATGAGCAGTTCTTC.

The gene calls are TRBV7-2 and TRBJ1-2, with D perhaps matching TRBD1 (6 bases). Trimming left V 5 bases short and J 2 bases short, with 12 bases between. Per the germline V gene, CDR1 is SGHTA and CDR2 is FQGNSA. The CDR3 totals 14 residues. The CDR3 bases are TGTGCCAGCAGCCGGGCTACAGGGAACTATGGCTACACCTTC. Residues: CASSRATGNYGYTF.

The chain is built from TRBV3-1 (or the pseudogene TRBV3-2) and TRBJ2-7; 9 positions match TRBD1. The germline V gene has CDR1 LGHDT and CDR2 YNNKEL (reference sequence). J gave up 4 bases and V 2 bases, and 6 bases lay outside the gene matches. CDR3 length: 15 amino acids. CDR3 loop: CASSQHTGGKYEQYF. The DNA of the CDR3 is TGTGCCAGCAGCCAACATACAGGGGGCAAATACGAGCAGTACTTC.

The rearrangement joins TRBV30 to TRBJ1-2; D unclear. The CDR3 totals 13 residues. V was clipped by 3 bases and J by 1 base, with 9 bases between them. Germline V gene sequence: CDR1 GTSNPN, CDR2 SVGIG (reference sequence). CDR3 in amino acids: CAWRGKGNYGYTF. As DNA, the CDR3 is TGTGCCTGGAGGGGGAAGGGTAACTATGGCTACACCTTC.

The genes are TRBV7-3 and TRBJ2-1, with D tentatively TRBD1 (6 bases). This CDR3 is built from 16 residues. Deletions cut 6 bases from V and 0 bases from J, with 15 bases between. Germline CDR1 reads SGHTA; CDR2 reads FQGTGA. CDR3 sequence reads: CASRERDTSSYNEQFF. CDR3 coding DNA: TGTGCCAGCAGGGAACGGGACACCAGCTCCTACAATGAGCAGTTCTTC.

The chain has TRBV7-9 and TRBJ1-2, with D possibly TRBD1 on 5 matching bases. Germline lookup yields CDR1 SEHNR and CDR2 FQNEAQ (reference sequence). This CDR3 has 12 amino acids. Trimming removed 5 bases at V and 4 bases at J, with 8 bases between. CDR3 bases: TGTGCCAGCAGCGACCAGGGCTATGGCTACACCTTC. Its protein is CASSDQGYGYTF.

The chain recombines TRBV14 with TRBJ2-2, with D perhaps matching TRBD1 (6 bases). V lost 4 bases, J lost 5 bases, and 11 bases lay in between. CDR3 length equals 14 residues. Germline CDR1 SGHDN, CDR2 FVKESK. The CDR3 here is CASSRGQLTGELFF. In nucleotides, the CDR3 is TGTGCCAGCAGCCGGGGACAATTAACCGGGGAGCTGTTTTTT.

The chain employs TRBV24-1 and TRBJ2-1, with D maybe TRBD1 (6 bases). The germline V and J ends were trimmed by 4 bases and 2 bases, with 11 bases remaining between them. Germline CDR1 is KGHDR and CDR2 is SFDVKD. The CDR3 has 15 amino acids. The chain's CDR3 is CATSETGTPYNEQFF. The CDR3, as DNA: TGTGCCACCAGTGAAACCGGGACACCCTACAATGAGCAGTTCTTC.

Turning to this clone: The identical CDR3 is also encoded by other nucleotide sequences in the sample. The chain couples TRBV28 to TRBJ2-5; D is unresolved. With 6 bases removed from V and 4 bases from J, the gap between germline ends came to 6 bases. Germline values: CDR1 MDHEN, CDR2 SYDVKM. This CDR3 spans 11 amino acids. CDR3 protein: CASSSPETQYF. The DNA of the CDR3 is TGTGCCAGCAGCAGTCCAGAGACCCAGTACTTC. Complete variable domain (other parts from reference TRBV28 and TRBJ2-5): DVKVTQSSRYLVKRTGEKVFLECVQDMDHENMFWYRQDPGLGLRLIYFSYDVKMKEKGDIPEGYSVSREKKERFSLILESASTNQTSMYLCASSSPETQYFGPGTRLLVL.

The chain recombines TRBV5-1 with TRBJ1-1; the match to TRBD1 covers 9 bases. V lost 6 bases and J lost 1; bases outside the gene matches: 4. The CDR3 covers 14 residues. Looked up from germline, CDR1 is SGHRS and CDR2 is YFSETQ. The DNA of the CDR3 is TGCGCCAGCACGGGGGACAGGGCGAACACTGAAGCTTTCTTT. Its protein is CASTGDRANTEAFF.

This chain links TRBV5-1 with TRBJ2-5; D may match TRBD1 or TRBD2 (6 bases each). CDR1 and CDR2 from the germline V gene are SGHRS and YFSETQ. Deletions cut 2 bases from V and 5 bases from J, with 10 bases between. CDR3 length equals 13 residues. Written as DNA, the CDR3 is TGCGCCAGCAGCTTCGGGGGCGGTGAGACCCAGTACTTC. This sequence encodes CASSFGGGETQYF.

The CDR3 protein is CASRDRDRGAYEQYF. Written as DNA, the CDR3 is TGTGCAAGTCGCGACAGGGACAGGGGCGCCTACGAGCAGTACTTC. V and J are TRBV12-2 and TRBJ2-7; the table gives TRBD1 as D, unverified against the DNA. TRBV12-2 is a pseudogene. This CDR3 is built from 15 residues.

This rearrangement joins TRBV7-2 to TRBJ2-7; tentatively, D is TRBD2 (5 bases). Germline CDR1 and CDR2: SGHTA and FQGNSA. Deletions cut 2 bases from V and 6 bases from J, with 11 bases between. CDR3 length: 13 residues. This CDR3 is CASSLNGIREQYF. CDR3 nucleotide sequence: TGTGCCAGCAGCTTAAACGGGATCCGCGAGCAGTACTTC. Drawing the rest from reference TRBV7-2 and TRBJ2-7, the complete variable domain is GAGVSQSPSNKVTEKGKDVELRCDPISGHTALYWYRQSLGQGLEFLIYFQGNSAPDKSGLPSDRFSAERTGGSVSTLTIQRTQQEDSAVYLCASSLNGIREQYFGPGTRLTVT.

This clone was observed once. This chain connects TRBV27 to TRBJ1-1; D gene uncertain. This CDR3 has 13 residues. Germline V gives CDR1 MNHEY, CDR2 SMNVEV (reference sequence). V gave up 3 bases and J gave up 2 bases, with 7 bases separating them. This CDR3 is CASSFRENTEAFF. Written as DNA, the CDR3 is TGTGCCAGCAGTTTCCGGGAAAACACTGAAGCTTTCTTT.

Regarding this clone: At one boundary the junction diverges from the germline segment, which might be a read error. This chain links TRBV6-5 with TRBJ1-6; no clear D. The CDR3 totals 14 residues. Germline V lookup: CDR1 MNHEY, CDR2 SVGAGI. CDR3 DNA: TGTGCCAGCAGTGACTCCGGAGCTAATTCACCCCTCCACTTT. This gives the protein CASSDSGANSPLHF.

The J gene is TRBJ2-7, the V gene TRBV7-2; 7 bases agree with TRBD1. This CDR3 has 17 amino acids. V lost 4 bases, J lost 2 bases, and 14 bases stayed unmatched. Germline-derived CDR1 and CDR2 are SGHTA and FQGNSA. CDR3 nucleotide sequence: TGTGCCAGCAGCTCGCACCGGGACAGCCGAATCCCCTACGAGCAGTACTTC. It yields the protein CASSSHRDSRIPYEQYF.

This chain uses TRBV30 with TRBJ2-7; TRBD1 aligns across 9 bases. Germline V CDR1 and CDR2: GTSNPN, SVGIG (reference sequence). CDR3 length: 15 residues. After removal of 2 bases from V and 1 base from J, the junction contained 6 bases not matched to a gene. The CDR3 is CAWSRGQGRSYEQYF. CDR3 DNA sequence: TGTGCCTGGAGTCGGGGACAGGGACGGTCCTACGAGCAGTACTTC.

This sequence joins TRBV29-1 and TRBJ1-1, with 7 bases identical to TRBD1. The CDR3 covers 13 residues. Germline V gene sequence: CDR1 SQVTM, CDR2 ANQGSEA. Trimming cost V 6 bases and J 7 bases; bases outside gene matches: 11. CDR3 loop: CSVDNRGSGEAFF. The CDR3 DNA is TGCAGCGTCGATAACAGGGGATCTGGTGAAGCTTTCTTT.

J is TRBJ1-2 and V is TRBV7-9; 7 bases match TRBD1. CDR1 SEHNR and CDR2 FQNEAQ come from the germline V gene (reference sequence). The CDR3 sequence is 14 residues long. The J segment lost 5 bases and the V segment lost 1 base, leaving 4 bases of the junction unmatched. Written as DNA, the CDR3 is TGTGCCAGCAGCTTAGAGGGGGCAGGGTATGGCTACACCTTC. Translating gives CASSLEGAGYGYTF.

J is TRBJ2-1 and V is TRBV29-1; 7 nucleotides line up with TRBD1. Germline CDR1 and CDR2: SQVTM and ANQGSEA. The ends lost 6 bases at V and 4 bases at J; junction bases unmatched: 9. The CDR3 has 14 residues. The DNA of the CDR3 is TGCAGCGTAGCCGCTTGGGACAGATACAATGAGCAGTTCTTC. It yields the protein CSVAAWDRYNEQFF.